This record looks at one T cell receptor beta chain sequence and its context. Relying on iRepertoire HTBI primers and Arm-PCR of CDR3 regions, the team built TCR beta libraries. TCRdb independently ran MiXCR on the multiplex PCR reads; one entry per CDR3 protein. Here the sample spans 300,000 to 400,000 distinct CDR3 sequences, about a sixth being singletons. The data were taken from a study of regulatory T cells in long-lasting Graves disease. Trimming shortened V by 3 bases and J by 3 bases, and 12 bases separated the two germline ends. This CDR3 spans 14 amino acids. CDR1 and CDR2 from the germline V gene are LNHDA and SQIVND (reference sequence). Specified time point: newly diagnosed GD, antithyroid drugs for less than 3 months. Extracted RNA from PBMCs served as the source of the TCR library. In addition, the sample was reused for a study of T cells in Graves' hyperthyroidism and ophthalmopathy.

This chain links TRBV19 with TRBJ2-7; the D gene could be TRBD1 or TRBD2 (5 bases each). This clonotype was sampled from a man aged 35 to 55 with Graves disease. Specimen: peripheral blood mononuclear cells (PBMCs), collected at new diagnosis, from a patient treated with antithyroid drugs. The CDR3 region is CASSISRDHYEQYF. The CDR3, as DNA: TGTGCCAGTAGTATTTCTCGGGACCACTACGAGCAGTACTTC.